The subject of this entry is one T cell receptor beta chain. Its antigen remains unknown. A quantity of 0.5 to 1 ug RNA underwent reverse transcription using random hexamers. The method of amplification for TCR beta CDR3 was immunoSEQ multiplex PCR, covering 54 Vbeta and 13 Jbeta. Via MiXCR, TCRdb re-called the immunoSEQ multiplex PCR reads, giving one row per CDR3 protein. The sample has some 130,000 distinct CDR3 sequences, 85% to 95% seen once. These data are taken from a study of CD8 T cells in Susac syndrome. Study findings and constraints: In TEMRA cells and active patients, CD8+ clonal expansion in Susac reached its peak.

J was trimmed by 9 bases and V by 0 bases; bases with no gene match: 3. CDR3 length equals 12 residues. CDR1 and CDR2 (germline): SQVTM, ANQGSEA. The specimen was CD8+ T cells from PBMCs. The TCR sequence derives from a human donor with Susac syndrome. V and J are TRBV29-1 and TRBJ1-1, with 8 bases fitting TRBD1. CDR3 region: CSVEEGTGKAFF. CDR3 DNA sequence: TGCAGCGTTGAAGAGGGGACAGGCAAAGCTTTCTTT. The full variable domain, its missing parts supplied by reference TRBV29-1 and TRBJ1-1, is SAVISQKPSRDICQRGTSLTIQCQVDSQVTMMFWYRQQPGQSLTLIATANQGSEATYESGFVIDKFPISRPNLTFSTLTVSNMSPEDSSIYLCSVEEGTGKAFFGQGTRLTVV.